Detailed here is one T cell receptor beta chain. Other DNA sequences of this sample code for an identical CDR3. The data stem from a study of blood T cell repertoires in COVID-19. All enrollees were about 18 to 95 years old and from about two dozen US areas. CDR1 and CDR2 (germline): SGHNT, YENEEA. Trimming took 5 bases from V and 2 from J; bases not matched to a gene: 5. CDR3 length: 14 residues. Assay used: immunoSEQ multiplex PCR; TCRdb lists only in-frame clones, some missing. There are some 180,000 clones in the sample; around 83% occur only once, and roughly 24% lies in the top ten. The sequencing input was PBMCs or T cells enriched from blood (not recorded which). The J gene is TRBJ1-1, the V gene TRBV11-3; 7 nucleotides match TRBD1. This receptor was obtained from a woman between 35 and 50 years old in a cohort exposed to, infected with or recovered from COVID-19 (not recorded which). CDR3 sequence reads: CASSLRQGNTEAFF. CDR3 DNA: TGTGCCAGCAGCCTTCGACAGGGTAACACTGAAGCTTTCTTT.